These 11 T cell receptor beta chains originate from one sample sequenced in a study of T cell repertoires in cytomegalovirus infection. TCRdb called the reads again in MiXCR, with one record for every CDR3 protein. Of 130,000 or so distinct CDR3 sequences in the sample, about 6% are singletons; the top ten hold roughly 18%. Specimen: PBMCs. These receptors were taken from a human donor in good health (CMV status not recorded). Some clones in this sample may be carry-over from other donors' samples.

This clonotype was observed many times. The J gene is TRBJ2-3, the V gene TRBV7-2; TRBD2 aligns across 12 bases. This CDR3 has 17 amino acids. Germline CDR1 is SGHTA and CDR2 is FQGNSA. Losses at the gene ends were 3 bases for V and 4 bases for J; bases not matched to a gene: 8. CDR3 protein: CASSLVGLAGGSDTQYF. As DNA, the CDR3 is TGTGCCAGCAGCTTGGTAGGGCTAGCGGGGGGGTCAGATACGCAGTATTTT.

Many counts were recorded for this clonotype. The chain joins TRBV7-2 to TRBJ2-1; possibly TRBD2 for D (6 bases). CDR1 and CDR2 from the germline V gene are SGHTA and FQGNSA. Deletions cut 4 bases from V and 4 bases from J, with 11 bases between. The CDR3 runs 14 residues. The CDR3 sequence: CASSSPGLYNEQFF. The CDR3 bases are TGTGCCAGCAGCTCCCCGGGACTTTACAATGAGCAGTTCTTC.

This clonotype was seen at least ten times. CDR3 sequence: CASSRNRENTEAFF. CDR3 in DNA: TGTGCCAGCAGTCGGAACAGGGAGAACACTGAAGCTTTCTTT. V usage is TRBV12-3 or TRBV12-4 and J usage is TRBJ1-1; TRBD1 might be the D (6 bases). With 5 bases removed from V and 1 base from J, the gap between germline ends came to 11 bases. This CDR3 contains 14 residues.

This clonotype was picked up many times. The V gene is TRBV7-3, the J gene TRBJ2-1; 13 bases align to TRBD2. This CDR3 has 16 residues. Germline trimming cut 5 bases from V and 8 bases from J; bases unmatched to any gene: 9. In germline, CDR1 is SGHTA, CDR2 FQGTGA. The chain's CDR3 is CASSLGTSGAWDEQFF. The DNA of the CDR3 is TGTGCCAGCAGCCTCGGGACTAGCGGGGCCTGGGATGAGCAGTTCTTC.

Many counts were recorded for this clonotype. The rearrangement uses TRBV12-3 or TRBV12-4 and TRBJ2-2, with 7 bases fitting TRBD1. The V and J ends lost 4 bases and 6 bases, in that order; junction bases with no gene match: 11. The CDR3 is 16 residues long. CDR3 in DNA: TGTGCCAGCAGTTCCTTCCTTTCGACAGGGTCCGGGGAGCTGTTTTTT. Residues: CASSSFLSTGSGELFF.

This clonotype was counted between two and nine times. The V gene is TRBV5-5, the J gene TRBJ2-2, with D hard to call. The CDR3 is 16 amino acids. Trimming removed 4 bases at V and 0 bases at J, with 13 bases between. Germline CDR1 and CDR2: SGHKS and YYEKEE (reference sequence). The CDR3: CASSPRRWTNTGELFF. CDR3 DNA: TGTGCCAGCAGCCCGCGCCGATGGACGAACACCGGGGAGCTGTTTTTT.

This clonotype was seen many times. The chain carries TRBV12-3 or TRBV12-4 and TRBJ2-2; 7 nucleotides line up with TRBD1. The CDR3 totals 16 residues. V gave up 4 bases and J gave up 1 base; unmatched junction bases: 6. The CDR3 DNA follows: TGTGCCAGCAGTTCCTGGGGACAGATGAACACCGGGGAGCTGTTTTTT. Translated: CASSSWGQMNTGELFF.

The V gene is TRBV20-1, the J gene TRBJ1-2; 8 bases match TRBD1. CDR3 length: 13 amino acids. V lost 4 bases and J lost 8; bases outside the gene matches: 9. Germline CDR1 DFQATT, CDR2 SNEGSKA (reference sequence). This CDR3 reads CSAKTQGARGYTF. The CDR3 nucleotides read TGCAGTGCTAAAACCCAGGGGGCACGGGGCTACACCTTC.

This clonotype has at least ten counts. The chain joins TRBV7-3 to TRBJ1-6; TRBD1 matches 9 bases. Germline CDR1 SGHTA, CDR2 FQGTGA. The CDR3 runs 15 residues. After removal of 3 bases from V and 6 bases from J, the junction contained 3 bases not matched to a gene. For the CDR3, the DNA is TGTGCCAGCAGCTTCTCGGGACAGGGTAATTCACCCCTCCACTTT. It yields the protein CASSFSGQGNSPLHF.

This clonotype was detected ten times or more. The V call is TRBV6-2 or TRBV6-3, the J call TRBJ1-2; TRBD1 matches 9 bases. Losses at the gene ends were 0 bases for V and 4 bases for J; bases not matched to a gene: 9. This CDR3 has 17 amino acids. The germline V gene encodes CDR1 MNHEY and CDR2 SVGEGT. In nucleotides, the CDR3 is TGTGCCAGCAGTTACTCGCTCCCGGGACAGGGCAGCTATGGCTACACCTTC. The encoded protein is CASSYSLPGQGSYGYTF.

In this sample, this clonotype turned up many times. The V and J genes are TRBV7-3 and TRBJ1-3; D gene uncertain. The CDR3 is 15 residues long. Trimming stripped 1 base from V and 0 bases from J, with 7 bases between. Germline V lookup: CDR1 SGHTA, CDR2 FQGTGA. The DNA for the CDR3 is TGTGCCAGCAGCTTAAACGGGCTCTCTGGAAACACCATATATTTT. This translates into CASSLNGLSGNTIYF.